This T cell receptor beta chain appears in the sequencing data of a study of cytomegalovirus exposure and HLA in healthy donors. Study background: There were just under 400 genotyped donors. Of these, roughly 82% fell in the genetic ancestry cluster associated with self-reported Caucasian donors.

This CDR3 region has 15 residues. Trimming took off 3 bases at V and 1 base at J, with 12 bases between the two ends. Looked up from germline, CDR1 is LNHNV and CDR2 is YYDKDF (reference sequence). Primers: 60 Vbeta forward and 13 Jbeta reverse. Profiled with immunoSEQ multiplex PCR; TCRdb holds only in-frame clones, not every one. The sample has hundreds of thousands of clones, roughly 85% seen once; the top ten hold around 1.8%. The TCR comes from a man younger than 35 in good health and CMV-seronegative. Sequencing was done on a sample of PBMCs. V gene TRBV15 combines with J gene TRBJ1-1; D unclear. The CDR3 region is CATSSGRGSNTEAFF. CDR3 coding DNA: TGTGCCACCAGCAGCGGACGAGGGTCGAACACTGAAGCTTTCTTT.